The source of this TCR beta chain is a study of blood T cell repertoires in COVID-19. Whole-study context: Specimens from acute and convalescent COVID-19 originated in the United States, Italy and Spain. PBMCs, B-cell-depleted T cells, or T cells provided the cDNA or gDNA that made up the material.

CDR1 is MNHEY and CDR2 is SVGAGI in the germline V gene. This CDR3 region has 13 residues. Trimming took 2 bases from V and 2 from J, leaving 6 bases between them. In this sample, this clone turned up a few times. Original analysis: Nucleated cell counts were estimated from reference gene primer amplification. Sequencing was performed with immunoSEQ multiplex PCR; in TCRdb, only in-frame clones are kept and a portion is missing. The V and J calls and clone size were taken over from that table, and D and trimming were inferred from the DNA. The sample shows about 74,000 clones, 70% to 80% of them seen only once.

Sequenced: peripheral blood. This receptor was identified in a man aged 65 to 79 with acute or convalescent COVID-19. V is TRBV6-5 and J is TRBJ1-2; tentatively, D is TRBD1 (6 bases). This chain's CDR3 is CASSYDRNYGYTF. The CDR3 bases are TGTGCCAGCAGTTACGACAGGAACTATGGCTACACCTTC.